This TCR beta chain was profiled in a study of T cells in Graves' hyperthyroidism and ophthalmopathy. The study, taken as a whole, reports: Clonotypes that were expanded in thyroid above 0.001 mostly appeared in blood too. Through a model of 13 V-J features, ophthalmopathy was separated from stable hyperthyroidism. The model predicted ophthalmopathy a median roughly six months before onset.

This clonotype was seen a few times. Its antigen is as yet unknown. RNA transcripts served as the template for amplifying TCR beta CDR3 regions. Primed by the HTBI set, a first-round RT-PCR was run on the TCR CDR3. A single record per CDR3 protein comes from TCRdb applying MiXCR to the multiplex PCR reads. This sample carries some 350,000 distinct CDR3 sequences, roughly 15% of them seen once, and the ten largest clones take 15% to 20%. Each 10 ml fresh peripheral blood draw supplied the PBMCs. V lost 0 bases, J lost 3 bases, and 19 bases lay in between. Germline loops: CDR1 DFQATT, CDR2 SNEGSKA (reference sequence). The CDR3 loop spans 17 amino acids.

The sequenced sample consisted of blood. The chain combines TRBV20-1 with TRBJ2-3, with a possible D match to TRBD2 (7 bases). The source is a woman in her sixties with Graves' ophthalmopathy. The CDR3 reads CSAREGGGQPPTDTQYF. CDR3 coding DNA: TGCAGTGCTAGAGAAGGGGGGGGACAACCGCCGACAGATACGCAGTATTTT.